This is a list of T cell receptor beta chains from one sample in a study of T-cell memory formation after mild COVID-19. TCRdb re-called the 5' RACE reads through MiXCR, storing one row per CDR3 protein. This table holds 300,000 or so distinct CDR3 sequences, 15% to 20% found once. Source material: PBMCs or a T cell subset sorted from them (not recorded which). All receptors derive from a man aged 18 to 29 who had mild COVID-19 (a few samples of this study predate the infection). Cell type and time point are not known. The CDR3 runs from the conserved cysteine through the conserved F or W. The order of the fields is clone size, D gene, V gene, J gene, CDR3 protein, CDR3 DNA. A D gene is named only where the DNA matches it firmly. A clone size is listed for some rows: how often the clone was seen (once, few, many), or a class if it is expanded.

>-|-|TRBV6-6|TRBJ2-5
CASSYSPGPQSWHRAETQYF
TGTGCCAGCAGTTACTCGCCAGGCCCCCAATCCTGGCACCGCGCGGAGACCCAGTACTTC
>few|-|TRBV7-8|TRBJ2-5
CASSLVGAGETQYF
TGTGCCAGCAGCTTAGTGGGGGCGGGTGAGACCCAGTACTTC
>few|-|TRBV5-4|TRBJ2-3
CASSSGRASDTQYF
TGTGCCAGCAGCTCGGGTAGAGCCTCAGATACGCAGTATTTT
>few|-|TRBV9|TRBJ2-1
CASSVDGSPYNEQFF
TGTGCCAGCAGCGTAGATGGGAGCCCCTACAATGAGCAGTTCTTC
>-|TRBD2|TRBV7-9|TRBJ2-3
CASSPHRVAGGTDTQYF
TGTGCCAGCAGCCCCCACCGGGTAGCGGGGGGTACAGATACGCAGTATTTT
>-|TRBD2|TRBV4-3|TRBJ2-3
CASSRGAGTSGGVGRTDTQYF
TGCGCCAGCAGCCGCGGAGCAGGGACTAGCGGGGGTGTGGGTCGGACAGATACGCAGTATTTT
>many|TRBD2|TRBV7-6|TRBJ2-2
CASSALGTSTTGELFF
TGTGCCAGCAGCGCCTTGGGGACTAGCACGACCGGGGAGCTGTTTTTT
>few|-|TRBV27|TRBJ1-6
CASSSASLNSPLHF
TGTGCCAGCAGTTCAGCGAGCCTTAATTCACCCCTCCACTTT
>-|-|TRBV2|TRBJ1-1
CASSPRSTGTGTEAFF
TGTGCCAGCAGTCCCAGGAGCACAGGGACGGGCACTGAAGCTTTCTTT
>few|-|TRBV12-3/TRBV12-4|TRBJ2-7
CASSLGLAFSYEQYF
TGTGCCAGCAGTTTAGGGTTAGCGTTCTCCTACGAGCAGTACTTC
>many|-|TRBV10-3|TRBJ1-2
CAISTGYGYTF
TGTGCCATCTCGACAGGCTATGGCTACACCTTC
>few|TRBD2|TRBV18|TRBJ2-7
CASRRSGGVSYEQYF
TGTGCCAGCCGTCGTAGCGGGGGGGTCTCCTACGAGCAGTACTTC
>-|TRBD1|TRBV7-9|TRBJ2-2
CASSSRRPGQNSNTGELFF
TGTGCCAGCAGCTCACGGAGACCGGGACAGAACTCGAACACCGGGGAGCTGTTTTTT
>-|TRBD1|TRBV12-3/TRBV12-4|TRBJ1-2
CASRGGDRVTGYGYTF
TGTGCCAGCAGGGGGGGGGACAGAGTGACGGGCTATGGCTACACCTTC
>-|-|TRBV5-1|TRBJ2-2
CASSPVHLANTGELFF
TGCGCCAGCAGCCCCGTCCATCTCGCGAACACCGGGGAGCTGTTTTTT
>-|-|TRBV5-1|TRBJ2-2
CASSLLRSNTGELFF
TGCGCCAGCAGCTTGCTTAGGTCAAACACCGGGGAGCTGTTTTTT
>few|TRBD1|TRBV7-9|TRBJ2-7
CASSGRTGGLEEQYF
TGTGCCAGCAGCGGACGGACAGGGGGACTGGAAGAGCAGTACTTC
>few|-|TRBV28|TRBJ2-3
CASSTKDLGLDTQYF
TGTGCCAGCAGTACCAAGGACCTCGGTCTAGATACGCAGTATTTT
>-|-|TRBV24-1|TRBJ1-2
CATSPPGDSGYGYTF
TGTGCCACCTCCCCACCCGGGGACTCGGGCTATGGCTACACCTTC
>few|TRBD1|TRBV6-5|TRBJ2-3
CASSFPTGGYVTQYF
TGTGCCAGCAGTTTTCCGACAGGGGGCTACGTTACGCAGTATTTT
>few|-|TRBV7-2|TRBJ2-1
CASSSTGTEQFF
TGTGCCAGCAGCTCCACAGGAACTGAGCAGTTCTTC
>few|TRBD2|TRBV5-1|TRBJ2-3
CASREGTSGGQNTQYF
TGCGCCAGCAGGGAAGGGACTAGCGGGGGGCAAAATACGCAGTATTTT
>few|-|TRBV27|TRBJ2-1
CASSFSDPGGEQFF
TGTGCCAGCAGTTTCTCTGACCCCGGCGGTGAGCAGTTCTTC
>few|-|TRBV6-1|TRBJ1-2
CASSTVAEGGYGYTF
TGTGCCAGCAGTACGGTCGCGGAGGGGGGCTACGGCTACACCTTC
>few|-|TRBV20-1|TRBJ1-2
CSARGPGLDGYTF
TGCAGTGCTAGAGGTCCAGGGTTGGATGGCTACACCTTC
>-|TRBD1|TRBV20-1|TRBJ2-7
CSARGTRDRGYEQYF
TGCAGTGCTAGAGGCACCCGGGACAGGGGCTACGAGCAGTACTTC
>-|TRBD1|TRBV5-1|TRBJ1-1
CASSRRQGGEGTEAFF
TGCGCCAGCAGCCGTCGACAGGGCGGAGAGGGCACTGAAGCTTTCTTT
>many|-|TRBV11-2|TRBJ1-2
CASSLDQGSYGYTF
TGTGCCAGCAGCTTAGATCAGGGGAGCTATGGCTACACCTTC
>few|-|TRBV4-1|TRBJ2-3
CASSQDLLGTGTQYF
TGCGCCAGCAGCCAAGATCTGTTGGGAACAGGGACGCAGTATTTT
>-|TRBD2|TRBV7-2|TRBJ2-5
CASSSSLGRRGGRGETQYF
TGTGCCAGCAGCTCTAGCCTGGGGCGGCGGGGGGGCCGCGGGGAGACCCAGTACTTC
>-|TRBD2|TRBV6-4|TRBJ2-3
CASSGTSGTTDTQYF
TGTGCCAGCAGTGGGACTAGCGGAACCACAGATACGCAGTATTTT
>few|TRBD1|TRBV4-1|TRBJ1-1
CASSRDRGNTEAFF
TGCGCCAGCAGCCGGGACAGGGGGAACACTGAAGCTTTCTTT
>-|TRBD1|TRBV10-3|TRBJ2-5
CAISARGQGYETQYF
TGTGCCATCAGTGCACGTGGACAGGGATATGAGACCCAGTACTTC
>-|-|TRBV5-1|TRBJ2-2
CASSLGNSMVRDTGELFF
TGCGCCAGCAGTTTGGGGAACTCGATGGTGAGGGACACCGGGGAGCTGTTTTTT
>-|-|TRBV7-3|TRBJ2-1
CASSLGLANEQFF
TGTGCCAGCAGCTTGGGTCTCGCCAATGAGCAGTTCTTC
>few|TRBD1|TRBV7-9|TRBJ2-1
CASSFNRGTYNEQFF
TGTGCCAGCAGCTTCAACAGGGGGACTTACAATGAGCAGTTCTTC
>-|TRBD2|TRBV4-2|TRBJ2-7
CASSEPGASGAYYEQYF
TGTGCCAGCAGCGAGCCTGGGGCTAGCGGGGCGTATTACGAGCAGTACTTC
>few|-|TRBV7-3|TRBJ2-7
CASSLTFGPPNEQYF
TGTGCCAGCAGCTTAACGTTTGGTCCCCCTAACGAGCAGTACTTC
>few|TRBD1|TRBV7-6|TRBJ2-5
CASSFLGGRRETQYF
TGTGCCAGCAGCTTTTTAGGGGGCAGGAGGGAGACCCAGTACTTC
>few|-|TRBV20-1|TRBJ1-1
CSARDRLNTEAFF
TGCAGTGCTAGAGACAGGCTGAACACTGAAGCTTTCTTT
>few|TRBD1|TRBV10-2|TRBJ2-7
CASARDRVSYEQYF
TGCGCCAGCGCCCGGGACAGAGTCTCCTACGAGCAGTACTTC
>-|TRBD1|TRBV7-9|TRBJ2-5
CASSPRDRDRQETQYF
TGTGCCAGCAGCCCCCGGGACAGGGATAGGCAAGAGACCCAGTACTTC
>-|-|TRBV6-1|TRBJ2-7
CASSDFVYEQYF
TGTGCCAGCAGTGATTTTGTCTACGAGCAGTACTTC
>few|TRBD2|TRBV7-9|TRBJ2-5
CASSRGGKETQYF
TGTGCCAGCAGCCGCGGGGGTAAAGAGACCCAGTACTTC
>-|-|TRBV25-1|TRBJ1-4
CASSTATNEKLFF
TGTGCCAGCAGTACAGCAACTAATGAAAAACTGTTTTTT
>few|TRBD2|TRBV20-1|TRBJ2-7
CSASILAREAYEQYF
TGCAGTGCTAGCATCCTAGCCCGGGAGGCCTACGAGCAGTACTTC
>-|-|TRBV7-3|TRBJ1-2
CASSPNGPGNGDGYTF
TGTGCCAGCAGCCCAAACGGGCCAGGGAACGGGGATGGCTACACCTTC
>few|-|TRBV7-9|TRBJ2-2
CASPGTGELFF
TGTGCCAGCCCGGGAACCGGGGAGCTGTTTTTT
>-|-|TRBV30|TRBJ2-7
CAWSVGGYPSYEQYF
TGTGCCTGGAGTGTTGGGGGATACCCTTCCTACGAGCAGTACTTC